These T cell receptor beta chains were read from a single sample in a study of cytomegalovirus exposure and HLA in healthy donors. Method: immunoSEQ multiplex PCR; TCRdb's copy keeps in-frame clones and lacks some. Counted here are some 110,000 clones, about 80% occurring once; the ten biggest clones make up 2.1%. Sequenced input: PBMCs. The origin of the receptors is a man aged 30 to 45 in good health and CMV-seronegative. Each CDR3 is given with its conserved first and last residue. D genes are given only for firm matches. Size is omitted from some rows. Given values are once, few, many or a class for expanded clones.

D	V	J	size	DNA	CDR3
TRBD1	TRBV29-1	TRBJ2-1	.	TGCAGCGCTCCGGGACAGGGCATATACAATGAGCAGTTCTTC	CSAPGQGIYNEQFF
.	TRBV5-1	TRBJ1-1	.	TGCGCCAGCAGCTTGGCGCAGGGAGGCACTGAAGCTTTCTTT	CASSLAQGGTEAFF
.	TRBV5-1	TRBJ2-1	.	TGCGCCAGCAGCCCAGGACCAGCAGGAGGCAATGAGCAGTTCTTC	CASSPGPAGGNEQFF
.	TRBV4-2	TRBJ1-4	few	TGTGCCAGCCTGTCGACAGCTAATGAAAAACTGTTTTTT	CASLSTANEKLFF
.	TRBV6-5	TRBJ1-1	.	TGTGCCAGCAGGCCTAATACGGGCACTGAAGCTTTCTTT	CASRPNTGTEAFF
TRBD2	TRBV4-3	TRBJ2-3	.	TGCGCCAGCAGCCAATCGAGGACGGGGCTAGCGGGGGGGCCGAACACAGATACGCAGTATTTT	CASSQSRTGLAGGPNTDTQYF
.	TRBV28	TRBJ2-7	.	TGTGCCAGCAGTCTCCCCTCCTCCTACGAGCAGTACTTC	CASSLPSSYEQYF
TRBD1	TRBV5-1	TRBJ2-3	few	TGCGCCAGCAGCTTGGCAGGGACAGGGGACACAGATACGCAGTATTTT	CASSLAGTGDTDTQYF
TRBD1	TRBV2	TRBJ1-1	.	TGTGCCAGCAGACCGGACAGGGGGGTCTGGAACACTGAAGCTTTCTTT	CASRPDRGVWNTEAFF
TRBD1	TRBV6-1	TRBJ2-2	.	TGTGCCAGCAGAGACGGACAGGGGAGGACCGGGGAGCTGTTTTTT	CASRDGQGRTGELFF
TRBD1	TRBV30	TRBJ1-5	.	TGTGCCTGGAGTTATACAGGGGCTCAGCCCCAGCATTTT	CAWSYTGAQPQHF
TRBD1	TRBV7-2	TRBJ2-2	.	TGTGCCAGCAGCTACGACAGGGGGACCGGGGAGCTGTTTTTT	CASSYDRGTGELFF
.	TRBV5-8	TRBJ1-2	.	TGTGCCAGCAGCTGGACAGTTCCTACCGGCTACACCTTC	CASSWTVPTGYTF
.	TRBV5-1	TRBJ1-3	.	TGCGCCAGCAGCTTGGGTGGCCCCAGCTCTGGAAACACCATATATTTT	CASSLGGPSSGNTIYF
.	TRBV19	TRBJ1-5	.	TGTGCCAGTAGTATAGAGGCAGTTTCTAGCAATCAGCCCCAGCATTTT	CASSIEAVSSNQPQHF
TRBD1	TRBV28	TRBJ2-7	.	TGTGCCAGCGGAGGGGGACAGGGTGAATTCCGGGTCTTC	CASGGGQGEFRVF
TRBD2	TRBV10-3	TRBJ2-3	.	TGTGCCATCAGGACTAGCGGGCGCACAGATACGCAGTATTTT	CAIRTSGRTDTQYF